This T cell receptor beta chain is from a study of blood T cells in healthy people across ages. The V end lost 5 bases, the J end lost 6 bases, and 16 bases lay between the germline ends. CDR1 and CDR2 from the germline V gene are SGHTA and FQGNSA. The CDR3 runs to 14 residues. This clonotype turned up a few times. A second 7 to 11 cycle PCR used barcoded and J-beta primers. TCRdb independently ran MiXCR on the 5' RACE reads; one entry per CDR3 protein. The sample includes around 1,000,000 distinct CDR3 sequences, approximately 26% seen only once; the top ten take 0.65% to 0.75%. These same records also appear under a second study, on T cells of mothers and their children.

The chain couples TRBV7-2 to TRBJ1-1; no definite D call. The sequencing sample was made of blood. The TCR sequence derives from a girl aged 2-10 years in good health. This CDR3 is CASSPGLINAEAFF. The CDR3 DNA is TGTGCCAGCAGCCCCGGACTGATTAACGCTGAAGCTTTCTTT.